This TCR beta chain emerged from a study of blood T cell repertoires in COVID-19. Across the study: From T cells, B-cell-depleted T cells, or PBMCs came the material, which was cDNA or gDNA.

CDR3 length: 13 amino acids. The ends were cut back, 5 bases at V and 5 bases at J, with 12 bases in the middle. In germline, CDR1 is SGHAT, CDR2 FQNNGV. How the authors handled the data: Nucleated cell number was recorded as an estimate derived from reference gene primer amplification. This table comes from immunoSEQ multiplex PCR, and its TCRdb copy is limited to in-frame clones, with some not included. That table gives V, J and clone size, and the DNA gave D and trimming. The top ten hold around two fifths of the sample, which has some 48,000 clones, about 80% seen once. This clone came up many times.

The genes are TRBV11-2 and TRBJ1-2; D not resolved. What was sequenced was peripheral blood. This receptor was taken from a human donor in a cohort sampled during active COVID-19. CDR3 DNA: TGTGCCAGCAGCCCCGCGGGAGGGTATGGCTACACCTTC. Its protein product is CASSPAGGYGYTF.